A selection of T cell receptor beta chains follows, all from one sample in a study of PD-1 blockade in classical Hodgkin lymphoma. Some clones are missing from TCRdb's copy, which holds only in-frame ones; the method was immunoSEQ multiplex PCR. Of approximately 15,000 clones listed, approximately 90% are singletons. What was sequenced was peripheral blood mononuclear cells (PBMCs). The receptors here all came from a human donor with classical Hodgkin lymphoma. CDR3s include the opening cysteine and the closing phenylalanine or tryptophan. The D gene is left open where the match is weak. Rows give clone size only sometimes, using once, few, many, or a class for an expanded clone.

CDR3 DNA: TGTGCCAGCAGCTTACGGGGGAGTAGAGAGACCCAGTACTTC
CDR3 protein: CASSLRGSRETQYF
D gene: NA
J gene: TRBJ2-5
clone size: NA
V gene: TRBV7-6
CDR3 length: 14

CDR3 DNA: TGTGCCAGCAGCGAATTGTCCCTCCCGCTTGGAAACACCATATATTTT
CDR3 protein: CASSELSLPLGNTIYF
D gene: NA
J gene: TRBJ1-3
clone size: NA
V gene: TRBV9
CDR3 length: 16

CDR3 DNA: TGTGCCAGCAGCCGCTCTAGCGGCCCCGCCGGGGAGCTGTTTTTT
CDR3 protein: CASSRSSGPAGELFF
D gene: TRBD2
J gene: TRBJ2-2
clone size: NA
V gene: TRBV7-2
CDR3 length: 15

CDR3 DNA: TGTGCCTGCCGTGGGGGGGGGTACAATGAGCAGTTCTTC
CDR3 protein: CACRGGGYNEQFF
D gene: TRBD2
J gene: TRBJ2-1
clone size: NA
V gene: TRBV6-5
CDR3 length: 13

CDR3 DNA: TGTGCCAGCAGACCGAGGGACAGGGGGAACTATGGCTACACCTTC
CDR3 protein: CASRPRDRGNYGYTF
D gene: TRBD1
J gene: TRBJ1-2
clone size: NA
V gene: TRBV28
CDR3 length: 15

CDR3 DNA: TGTGCCACGAGGGGGGGACTAGCGGATTTTACCGGGGAGCTGTTTTTT
CDR3 protein: CATRGGLADFTGELFF
D gene: TRBD2
J gene: TRBJ2-2
clone size: NA
V gene: TRBV7-8
CDR3 length: 16

CDR3 DNA: TGTGCCAGCAGCCGGGGACAGATCGGGCCAGATACGCAGTATTTT
CDR3 protein: CASSRGQIGPDTQYF
D gene: TRBD1
J gene: TRBJ2-3
clone size: NA
V gene: TRBV5-4
CDR3 length: 15

CDR3 DNA: TGTGCCTGGAGTGTAGGGGAGAACACTGAAGCTTTCTTT
CDR3 protein: CAWSVGENTEAFF
D gene: NA
J gene: TRBJ1-1
clone size: NA
V gene: TRBV30
CDR3 length: 13

CDR3 DNA: TGTGCCAGCAGTTCGGTCCCACAGGGCCAGTGGGGCTACACCTTC
CDR3 protein: CASSSVPQGQWGYTF
D gene: NA
J gene: TRBJ1-2
clone size: NA
V gene: TRBV28
CDR3 length: 15

CDR3 DNA: TGTGCCAGCTCCAGAAGGGGGGACTTTCTCGTAGATACGCAGTATTTT
CDR3 protein: CASSRRGDFLVDTQYF
D gene: NA
J gene: TRBJ2-3
clone size: once
V gene: TRBV9
CDR3 length: 16

CDR3 DNA: TGCGCCAGCAGCTTGGTGCTGGGAGGCGGCACTGAAGCTTTCTTT
CDR3 protein: CASSLVLGGGTEAFF
D gene: NA
J gene: TRBJ1-1
clone size: NA
V gene: TRBV5-1
CDR3 length: 15

CDR3 DNA: TGTGCCAGTATCCCGACAGGGGAAAAGACCCAGTACTTC
CDR3 protein: CASIPTGEKTQYF
D gene: TRBD1
J gene: TRBJ2-5
clone size: NA
V gene: TRBV19
CDR3 length: 13

CDR3 DNA: TGTGCCAGTAGTATCGGTCCTGGCGGGTACCAAGAGACCCAGTACTTC
CDR3 protein: CASSIGPGGYQETQYF
D gene: NA
J gene: TRBJ2-5
clone size: few
V gene: TRBV19
CDR3 length: 16

CDR3 DNA: TGTGCCAGCTCCCCACAGGGACGGAACACCGGGGAGCTGTTTTTT
CDR3 protein: CASSPQGRNTGELFF
D gene: NA
J gene: TRBJ2-2
clone size: NA
V gene: TRBV7-2
CDR3 length: 15

CDR3 DNA: TGTGCCAGCAGCCGGGACAGAGTAGAGTCCTACGAGCAGTACTTC
CDR3 protein: CASSRDRVESYEQYF
D gene: TRBD1
J gene: TRBJ2-7
clone size: once
V gene: TRBV7-9
CDR3 length: 15

CDR3 DNA: TGTGCCAGCAGCCAAGAAACCAAGACTAGAGGTCGCTACGAGCAGTACTTC
CDR3 protein: CASSQETKTRGRYEQYF
D gene: NA
J gene: TRBJ2-7
clone size: NA
V gene: TRBV4-2
CDR3 length: 17

CDR3 DNA: TGTGCCAGCAGTTCGAGTCTGAGCTCCTACAATGAGCAGTTCTTC
CDR3 protein: CASSSSLSSYNEQFF
D gene: NA
J gene: TRBJ2-1
clone size: NA
V gene: TRBV27
CDR3 length: 15

CDR3 DNA: TGTGCCAGCTCACCAGTTATGGTAGCGGACCAAGAGACCCAGTACTTC
CDR3 protein: CASSPVMVADQETQYF
D gene: NA
J gene: TRBJ2-5
clone size: NA
V gene: TRBV18
CDR3 length: 16

CDR3 DNA: TGTGCCAGTAGTCCTAACCCCGGACAGGGGGCGGGTTCCGGGGAGCTGTTTTTT
CDR3 protein: CASSPNPGQGAGSGELFF
D gene: TRBD1
J gene: TRBJ2-2
clone size: NA
V gene: TRBV19
CDR3 length: 18

CDR3 DNA: TGTGCCAGCAGCCCCGGGGCTAGCGTGGACGAGCAGTACTTC
CDR3 protein: CASSPGASVDEQYF
D gene: NA
J gene: TRBJ2-7
clone size: once
V gene: TRBV14
CDR3 length: 14

CDR3 DNA: TGTGCCAGCAGTTCCCGGACAGGGGGCACAGAGACCCAGTACTTC
CDR3 protein: CASSSRTGGTETQYF
D gene: TRBD1
J gene: TRBJ2-5
clone size: NA
V gene: TRBV28
CDR3 length: 15

CDR3 DNA: TGTGCCAGCAGCCCCCGGACAGGGGTTTACAATGAGCAGTTCTTC
CDR3 protein: CASSPRTGVYNEQFF
D gene: TRBD1
J gene: TRBJ2-1
clone size: NA
V gene: TRBV11-3
CDR3 length: 15

CDR3 DNA: TGTGCCAGCAGCTTAGTTGGGACACCAGAGACCCAGTACTTC
CDR3 protein: CASSLVGTPETQYF
D gene: NA
J gene: TRBJ2-5
clone size: NA
V gene: TRBV7-2
CDR3 length: 14

CDR3 DNA: TGTGCCAGCAGTGACTCGACAGGGGCCAACGTCCTGACTTTC
CDR3 protein: CASSDSTGANVLTF
D gene: NA
J gene: TRBJ2-6
clone size: few
V gene: TRBV6-4
CDR3 length: 14

CDR3 DNA: TGCGCCAGTCGGCCAGGGCGCCCAACTAATGAAAAACTGTTTTTT
CDR3 protein: CASRPGRPTNEKLFF
D gene: NA
J gene: TRBJ1-4
clone size: NA
V gene: TRBV5-1
CDR3 length: 15

CDR3 DNA: TGCGCCAGCAGCCGAAGTTGGGGTGAGAGCTATGGCTACACCTTC
CDR3 protein: CASSRSWGESYGYTF
D gene: NA
J gene: TRBJ1-2
clone size: NA
V gene: TRBV4-1
CDR3 length: 15

CDR3 DNA: TGTGCCAGCAGAAGCGAATGGACCGGGGAGCTGTTTTTT
CDR3 protein: CASRSEWTGELFF
D gene: NA
J gene: TRBJ2-2
clone size: NA
V gene: TRBV5-4
CDR3 length: 13

CDR3 DNA: TGTGCCAGCAGGCCGTTGGGGGTGAGCACAGATACGCAGTATTTT
CDR3 protein: CASRPLGVSTDTQYF
D gene: NA
J gene: TRBJ2-3
clone size: NA
V gene: TRBV27
CDR3 length: 15

CDR3 DNA: TGTGCCAGCAGTCGGGTCTACGAGCAGTACTTC
CDR3 protein: CASSRVYEQYF
D gene: NA
J gene: TRBJ2-7
clone size: once
V gene: TRBV2
CDR3 length: 11

CDR3 DNA: TGTGCCAGCAGCCGGACTAGCGGGGTGAGGCAGTATTTT
CDR3 protein: CASSRTSGVRQYF
D gene: TRBD2
J gene: TRBJ2-3
clone size: few
V gene: TRBV7-9
CDR3 length: 13

CDR3 DNA: TGTGCCAGCAGCTTAGCGGGAGGGGTCTCTGGGGCCAACGTCCTGACTTTC
CDR3 protein: CASSLAGGVSGANVLTF
D gene: TRBD2
J gene: TRBJ2-6
clone size: once
V gene: TRBV7-2
CDR3 length: 17

CDR3 DNA: TGTGCCAGCAGTCCACAGGCTTCCCCCTCTGGGGCCAACGTCCTGACTTTC
CDR3 protein: CASSPQASPSGANVLTF
D gene: NA
J gene: TRBJ2-6
clone size: NA
V gene: TRBV28
CDR3 length: 17

CDR3 DNA: TGCAGGGGGACACTTGGCGCTGAAGCTTTCTTT
CDR3 protein: CRGTLGAEAFF
D gene: NA
J gene: TRBJ1-1
clone size: once
V gene: TRBV20-1
CDR3 length: 11

CDR3 DNA: TGTGCCAGTAGTGGACGGACTGAAGCTTTCTTT
CDR3 protein: CASSGRTEAFF
D gene: NA
J gene: TRBJ1-1
clone size: NA
V gene: TRBV19
CDR3 length: 11

CDR3 DNA: TGTGCCAGCAGTCGGACAGGGGGCGGAAAACTCTACGAGCAGTACTTC
CDR3 protein: CASSRTGGGKLYEQYF
D gene: TRBD1
J gene: TRBJ2-7
clone size: NA
V gene: TRBV11-1
CDR3 length: 16

CDR3 DNA: TGTGCCAGCAGCTTGGAGGGACTAGCGGGTGTTTACGAGCAGTACTTC
CDR3 protein: CASSLEGLAGVYEQYF
D gene: TRBD2
J gene: TRBJ2-7
clone size: NA
V gene: TRBV7-2
CDR3 length: 16

CDR3 DNA: TGTGCCAGCGGGTGGAGCTCCTACGAGCAGTACTTC
CDR3 protein: CASGWSSYEQYF
D gene: NA
J gene: TRBJ2-7
clone size: NA
V gene: TRBV7-9
CDR3 length: 12

CDR3 DNA: TGTGCCAGTAGTGTAGCACTAGCGTCCGGGGAGCTGTTTTTT
CDR3 protein: CASSVALASGELFF
D gene: TRBD2
J gene: TRBJ2-2
clone size: NA
V gene: TRBV19
CDR3 length: 14

CDR3 DNA: TGTGCCAGTAGTATAGACAGCGCCTACGAGCAGTACTTC
CDR3 protein: CASSIDSAYEQYF
D gene: NA
J gene: TRBJ2-7
clone size: NA
V gene: TRBV19
CDR3 length: 13

CDR3 DNA: TGTGCCAGCAGTTTAAGGGAGAACTATGGCTACACCTTC
CDR3 protein: CASSLRENYGYTF
D gene: NA
J gene: TRBJ1-2
clone size: NA
V gene: TRBV27
CDR3 length: 13